The sequence of this T cell receptor beta chain was determined in a study of Ad26.COV2.S vaccination and SARS-CoV-2 variants (dated by TCRdb to the early 2020s). For the study in its entirety: Vaccine-arm donors came from COV1001, a multicentre, randomized, double-blind, placebo-controlled phase I-IIa trial of Ad26.COV2.S in healthy adults. Participants in the trial were split at random into five groups of five each, receiving low-dose or high-dose Ad26.COV2.S once or twice, or else placebo on both occasions. TCRbeta repertoire sequencing was used to assess the specificity and breadth of SARS-CoV-2-reactive T cell receptors after Ad26.COV2.S vaccination. Throughout the experiments and outcome assessment, investigators stayed blinded to trial group allocation. The TCR-sequenced set comprised roughly 30 samples: around 20 Ad26.COV2.S vaccine recipients, 5 placebo recipients and 8 SARS-CoV-2 convalescent individuals. Ad26.COV2.S was given intramuscularly at 5x10^10 or 1x10^11 viral particles, as a single shot or as two shots 56 days apart.

Trimming removed 0 bases from V and 4 bases from J; the gene matches leave 4 bases unexplained. From the cysteine up to the phenylalanine, the CDR3 has a length of 16 residues. The read is trimmed to its CDR3 DNA, 48 bases read in frame from base 1. Based on the germline V gene (reference sequence), the CDR1 and CDR2 sequences are SGHNT and YYREEE. The immunoSEQ Assay was used to sequence TCRbeta CDR3 regions. After extraction, genomic DNA underwent amplification by bias-controlled multiplex PCR, followed by high-throughput sequencing. Turning to the authors' computational methods: To quantify the absolute abundance of every unique TCRbeta CDR3 region, sequences were collapsed and filtered. Usable DNA was measured by amplifying reference genes present in all nucleated cells, and TCRbeta template counts were normalized to that usable DNA to estimate T cell fraction. Repertoire TCRs were annotated as SARS-CoV-2-specific by exact matching of V gene, CDR3 amino acid sequence and J gene to a known reactive TCR set. The reference SARS-CoV-2 TCR set was obtained from MIRA and was filtered for enrichment in COVID-19-positive ImmuneCODE repertoires, whereby public or cross-reactive TCRs were removed. Drawing on the MIRA antigens, annotated TCRs were analysed further at the level of specific ORF or position within ORF. Breadth was defined as the number of annotated unique rearrangements divided by the total number of unique productive rearrangements, and depth was defined as the summed frequency of the annotated unique rearrangements. TCR breadth was compared between groups using two-sided Wilcoxon rank-sum tests. In TCRdb, the immuneACCESS table is reduced to in-frame sequences with V and J assigned. These tables do not hold every clone; where another copy was compared, an unresolved V gene accounts for under half, and the others remain unexplained. That table is the source of V, J and clone size, and D and trimming were worked out from the DNA. Within this sample are about 420,000 clones, with roughly 88% of them counted one time only. About 3.6% of the sample is held by the ten biggest clonotypes.

Reading the label with the study, this specimen's treatment or condition is: roughly 19 received Ad26.COV2.S at low or high dose, single or two shots; about five received placebo; per-sample allocation not given. Repertoires of vaccine and placebo recipients were sequenced from samples collected on day 63 after the first injection. Between 29 July and 7 August 2020, Cohort 1b enrolled approximately 26 adults aged 18-55 years at one site in Boston, USA. Ad26.COV2.S was a replication-incompetent adenovirus type 26 vector that expressed a prefusion-stabilized SARS-CoV-2 spike protein derived from the original Wuhan strain. Concerning this clone: This clone's antigen is unknown. Base quality data are lacking; no much larger clone is found one base away.

Overall results and qualifications from the work: Higher spike-specific TCR breadth was observed in Ad26.COV2.S recipients than in placebo recipients (P = 0.0014). The study lacked the statistical power to compare responses across vaccine doses or regimens. After vaccination, substantial breadth of spike-specific CD8+ and CD4+ T cell responses was reported. Comparable non-spike TCR breadth was observed between vaccine and placebo recipients, consistent with only spike being contained in the vaccine. The authors noted that the TCR breadth and depth analyses may have underestimated total T cell responses.

The sequence was obtained from a person between 18 and 59 years old who received the Ad26.COV2.S COVID-19 vaccine or a placebo. The sequence is built from TRBV5-4 and TRBJ2-2; 9 bases in the middle match TRBD1. The specimen was peripheral blood, collected in a trial of Ad26.COV2.S vaccine versus placebo. The CDR3 in this case is CASSLETGGSTGELFF. The nucleotide sequence reads TGTGCCAGCAGCTTGGAAACAGGGGGCAGCACCGGGGAGCTGTTTTTT.